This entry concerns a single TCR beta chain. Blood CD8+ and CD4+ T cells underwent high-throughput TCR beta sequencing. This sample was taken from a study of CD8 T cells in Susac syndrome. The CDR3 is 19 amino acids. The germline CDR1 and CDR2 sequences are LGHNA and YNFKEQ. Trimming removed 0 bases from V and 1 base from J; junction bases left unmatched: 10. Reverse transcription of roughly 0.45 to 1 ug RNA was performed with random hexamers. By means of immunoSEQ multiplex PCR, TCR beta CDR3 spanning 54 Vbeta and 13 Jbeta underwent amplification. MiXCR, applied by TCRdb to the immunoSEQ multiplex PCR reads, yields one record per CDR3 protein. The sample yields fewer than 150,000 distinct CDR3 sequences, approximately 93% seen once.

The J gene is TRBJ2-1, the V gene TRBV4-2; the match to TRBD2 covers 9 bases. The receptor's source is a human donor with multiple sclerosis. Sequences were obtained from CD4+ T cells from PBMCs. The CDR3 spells CASSQDNSGGTGSYNEQFF. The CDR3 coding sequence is TGTGCCAGCAGCCAAGATAACAGCGGGGGGACCGGATCCTACAATGAGCAGTTCTTC.